This T cell receptor beta chain was recorded in a study of blood T cell repertoires in COVID-19. The CDR3 runs to 17 residues. Germline assignment: CDR1 SGHVS and CDR2 FQNEAQ. Losses at the gene ends were 5 bases for V and 8 bases for J; bases not matched to a gene: 13. Libraries were prepared by immunoSEQ multiplex PCR; TCRdb keeps only in-frame clonotypes and omits some of them. The sample lists about 280,000 clones; around four fifths were seen once. Input material: peripheral blood. The rearrangement uses TRBV7-8 and TRBJ2-1, with 12 positions matching TRBD2. This receptor was taken from a woman in her 50s who had recovered from COVID-19. The CDR3 DNA reads as TGTGCCAGCAGCCCGGACAAACTAGCGGGAGGAAAGGATGAGCAGTTCTTC. Its translation is CASSPDKLAGGKDEQFF.